Each of the 13 T cell receptor beta chains below was sequenced from the same sample in a study of T cells after yellow fever vaccination. One entry per CDR3 protein results from TCRdb running MiXCR on the 5' RACE reads. Of around 550,000 distinct CDR3 sequences listed, about a fifth are singletons. The sequences come from PBMCs, collected 15 days after the yellow fever booster vaccination. The origin of the receptors is a man younger than 45 who received the YFV17D yellow fever vaccine.

The chain combines TRBV20-1 with TRBJ2-1; either TRBD1 or TRBD2 may fit D (5 bases each). Germline V CDR1 and CDR2: DFQATT, SNEGSKA (reference sequence). Trimming cost V 5 bases and J 5 bases, with 22 bases left between them. The CDR3 is 16 residues long. The CDR3 DNA follows: TGCAGTGCTCCGGACCGGGGCGGTTTTGGCGACAATGAGCAGTTCTTC. This translates into CSAPDRGGFGDNEQFF.

This clonotype was counted between two and nine times. The chain carries TRBV5-5 and TRBJ2-7, with TRBD1 matching over 9 bases. The CDR3 extends over 14 amino acids. V lost 5 bases and J lost 6; bases outside the gene matches: 9. Per germline, CDR1 SGHKS and CDR2 YYEKEE (reference sequence). The CDR3 bases are TGTGCCAGCAGTGAACCGGGACAGGGCTCCGAGCAGTACTTC. Translation: CASSEPGQGSEQYF.

The chain joins TRBV12-3 or TRBV12-4 to TRBJ2-6; 10 bases are a match to TRBD1. The CDR3 length is 16 residues. V was clipped by 7 bases and J by 2 bases; unmatched bases: 5. The CDR3 DNA reads TGTGCCAGCAACAGAGGGACAGGGGCTGGGGCCAACGTCCTGACTTTC. It encodes CASNRGTGAGANVLTF.

The V call is TRBV27, the J call TRBJ2-7; 8 bases are a match to TRBD2. Trimming took 5 bases from V and 5 from J; bases not matched to a gene: 8. The CDR3 has 14 amino acids. CDR1 and CDR2 from the germline V gene are MNHEY and SMNVEV (reference sequence). The CDR3 is CASSLIAGYHEQYF. DNA of the CDR3: TGTGCCAGCAGTCTCATAGCGGGATACCACGAGCAGTACTTC.

The V and J genes are TRBV7-2 and TRBJ2-7; D unresolved. This CDR3 comprises 13 residues. Between the trimmed V and J ends, which lost 6 bases and 7 bases, there was a span of 16 bases. From germline, CDR1 is SGHTA and CDR2 FQGNSA. Here the CDR3 DNA reads TGTGCCAGCAGTCCTACCCTTCTCGGAGAGCAGTACTTC. Translation gives CASSPTLLGEQYF.

This chain uses TRBV5-6 with TRBJ2-5, with 10 bases aligning to TRBD2. J lost 7 bases, V lost 5 bases, and 14 bases had no gene match. CDR3 size: 16 residues. Per the germline V gene, CDR1 is SGHDT and CDR2 is YYEEEE. CDR3 loop: CASSYPAGGHGGTQYF. The CDR3, as DNA: TGTGCCAGCAGTTACCCAGCGGGAGGGCACGGAGGGACCCAGTACTTC. The whole variable domain, filled in from reference TRBV5-6 and TRBJ2-5, reads DAGVTQSPTHLIKTRGQQVTLRCSPKSGHDTVSWYQQALGQGPQFIFQYYEEEERQRGNFPDRFSGHQFPNYSSELNVNALLLGDSALYLCASSYPAGGHGGTQYFGPGTRLLVL.

J is TRBJ2-5 and V is TRBV5-1; TRBD2 matches 8 bases. The CDR3 has 14 amino acids. With V trimmed by 4 bases and J by 2 bases, 4 bases remained unmatched. The germline V gene encodes CDR1 SGHRS and CDR2 YFSETQ. The CDR3 is CASSETSAQETQYF. CDR3 DNA sequence: TGCGCCAGCAGCGAGACTAGCGCGCAAGAGACCCAGTACTTC.

This clonotype occurred a few times. The V call is TRBV29-1, the J call TRBJ2-3, with a weak D call TRBD1 (6 bases). Germline V lookup: CDR1 SQVTM, CDR2 ANQGSEA. The ends were cut back, 5 bases at V and 2 bases at J, with 11 bases in the middle. This CDR3 is 13 amino acids long. The CDR3 DNA is TGCAGCGTTTCAATGGGGGCCACAGATACGCAGTATTTT. Translation: CSVSMGATDTQYF.

This clonotype showed up just a few times. CDR3 bases: TGCAGCGCCGTAGCGGGAGAGAGATACGAGCAGTACTTC. Translating it yields CSAVAGERYEQYF. The chain couples TRBV29-1 to TRBJ2-7, with TRBD2 identical over 9 bases. The ends lost 7 bases at V and 4 bases at J; junction bases unmatched: 8. This CDR3 region has 13 residues. The germline V gene encodes CDR1 SQVTM and CDR2 ANQGSEA.

The chain couples TRBV3-1 to TRBJ2-1, with a weak D call TRBD1 (6 bases). Germline V lookup: CDR1 LGHDT, CDR2 YNNKEL (reference sequence). V lost 4 bases to trimming and J lost 2 bases, with 15 bases between them. The CDR3 is made up of 16 amino acids. The CDR3 bases are TGTGCCAGCAGCCGCCGAACAGGGACCGCCTACAATGAGCAGTTCTTC. Amino acids: CASSRRTGTAYNEQFF.

The CDR3 region is CARNPLAGTIKNIQYF. The CDR3 DNA follows: TGTGCCAGGAATCCCCTGGCGGGGACCATCAAAAACATTCAGTACTTC. J is TRBJ2-4 and V is TRBV28, with D possibly being TRBD2 (6 bases). This CDR3 has 16 amino acids. V lost 9 bases, J lost 3 bases, and 21 bases lay in between. Germline-derived CDR1 and CDR2 are MDHEN and SYDVKM.

In this sample, this clonotype turned up a few times. CDR3 nucleotides: TGTGCCACCAGTGATAACAGGGCCTTCCAAGAGACCCAGTACTTC. It specifies CATSDNRAFQETQYF. J is TRBJ2-5 and V is TRBV24-1; D is perhaps TRBD1 (6 bases). The germline CDR1 and CDR2 sequences are KGHDR and SFDVKD. Trimming shortened V by 3 bases and J by 1 base, and 11 bases separated the two germline ends. This CDR3 region has 15 residues.

On this clonotype: Just one base apart from a much larger clone, this may be a read error. This chain connects TRBV12-3 or TRBV12-4 to TRBJ1-1; no firm D call. V was trimmed by 7 bases and J by 0 bases, leaving 3 bases between them. The CDR3 extends over 11 amino acids. CDR3 amino acids: CASMMNTEAFF. The CDR3 DNA is TGTGCCAGCATGATGAACACTGAAGCTTTCTTT.